This is a list of T cell receptor beta chains from one sample in a study of identical twins. TCRdb called the 5' RACE reads again in MiXCR, with one record for every CDR3 protein. The table shows approximately 700,000 distinct CDR3 sequences, with around 6% occurring only once. Sequenced sample: naive T cells sorted from blood. These receptor sequences come from a young man in good health. CDR3s leave out the opening cysteine and the closing phenylalanine or tryptophan.

j_gene: TRBJ2-2
v_gene: TRBV3-1
CDR3aa: ASSQFGTGDTGELF

j_gene: TRBJ2-7
v_gene: TRBV7-2
CDR3aa: ASSLGGAGSYEQY

j_gene: TRBJ2-1
v_gene: TRBV20-1
CDR3aa: SAMGTSGGQHEQF

j_gene: TRBJ2-7
v_gene: TRBV6-2/TRBV6-3
CDR3aa: ATLTGYEQY

j_gene: TRBJ1-4
v_gene: TRBV5-1
CDR3aa: ASSLEWTGEKLF

j_gene: TRBJ2-5
v_gene: TRBV15
CDR3aa: ATSRVLETQY

j_gene: TRBJ2-1
v_gene: TRBV4-1
CDR3aa: ASSPGLGGGPGNEQF

j_gene: TRBJ1-2
v_gene: TRBV28
CDR3aa: ASRIQGYGYT

j_gene: TRBJ2-4
v_gene: TRBV12-3/TRBV12-4
CDR3aa: ASSLDGLAKNIQY

j_gene: TRBJ1-1
v_gene: TRBV24-1
CDR3aa: ATSDRPGTVNTEAF

j_gene: TRBJ2-5
v_gene: TRBV10-3
CDR3aa: AISGQGQETQY

j_gene: TRBJ2-3
v_gene: TRBV28
CDR3aa: ASLGLAGALSTDTQY

j_gene: TRBJ2-7
v_gene: TRBV2
CDR3aa: ASSEAAYEQY

j_gene: TRBJ1-2
v_gene: TRBV3-1
CDR3aa: ASSQVPGAPVSDGYT

j_gene: TRBJ2-1
v_gene: TRBV7-6
CDR3aa: ASSLREVDEQF

j_gene: TRBJ2-3
v_gene: TRBV4-1
CDR3aa: ASSQVLLPDTQY

j_gene: TRBJ2-7
v_gene: TRBV6-1
CDR3aa: ASSASGTGNEQY

j_gene: TRBJ2-1
v_gene: TRBV3-1
CDR3aa: ASSQGDYNEQF

j_gene: TRBJ2-1
v_gene: TRBV5-6
CDR3aa: ASSLEVGQDNEQF

j_gene: TRBJ1-2
v_gene: TRBV5-5
CDR3aa: ASSWGQGVPLGYT

j_gene: TRBJ1-3
v_gene: TRBV12-3/TRBV12-4
CDR3aa: ASSLGGEVVRNTIY

j_gene: TRBJ2-1
v_gene: TRBV7-2
CDR3aa: ASSLDSGAGDEQF

j_gene: TRBJ2-1
v_gene: TRBV5-1
CDR3aa: ASRHTSGSYNEQF

j_gene: TRBJ1-4
v_gene: TRBV29-1
CDR3aa: SVCDASNEKLF

j_gene: TRBJ1-6
v_gene: TRBV14
CDR3aa: ASSQGGHRNSPLH

j_gene: TRBJ2-1
v_gene: TRBV7-9
CDR3aa: ASSPRQVDEQF

j_gene: TRBJ2-5
v_gene: TRBV5-1
CDR3aa: ASSLSHWGIETQY

j_gene: TRBJ2-2
v_gene: TRBV4-3
CDR3aa: ASSQGVRVMSTGELF

j_gene: TRBJ2-3
v_gene: TRBV6-1
CDR3aa: ASQVGPGGGSTDTQY

j_gene: TRBJ2-1
v_gene: TRBV7-9
CDR3aa: ASSLVRASGYNEQF

j_gene: TRBJ2-3
v_gene: TRBV29-1
CDR3aa: SVGTSGITDTQY

j_gene: TRBJ2-7
v_gene: TRBV12-3/TRBV12-4
CDR3aa: ASKGTGRSEQY

j_gene: TRBJ2-5
v_gene: TRBV6-1
CDR3aa: ASREDSEETQY

j_gene: TRBJ2-3
v_gene: TRBV20-1
CDR3aa: SAPQAGGRTDTQY

j_gene: TRBJ1-5
v_gene: TRBV6-2/TRBV6-3
CDR3aa: ASTVYSNQPQH

j_gene: TRBJ1-1
v_gene: TRBV6-5
CDR3aa: ASSYLGAGSAF

j_gene: TRBJ2-5
v_gene: TRBV7-9
CDR3aa: ASTSLRQGPPQETQY

j_gene: TRBJ2-1
v_gene: TRBV5-1
CDR3aa: ASNHLAGGINEQF

j_gene: TRBJ2-6
v_gene: TRBV5-1
CDR3aa: ASSTTGPPGANVLT

j_gene: TRBJ1-6
v_gene: TRBV7-2
CDR3aa: ASSLAPPTDAYNSPLH

j_gene: TRBJ2-5
v_gene: TRBV6-5
CDR3aa: ASSYSEGAETQY

j_gene: TRBJ1-2
v_gene: TRBV15
CDR3aa: ATSGNAGEGYGYT

j_gene: TRBJ2-1
v_gene: TRBV20-1
CDR3aa: SARSLASTEQF

j_gene: TRBJ2-3
v_gene: TRBV5-1
CDR3aa: ASSDGTSTDTQY

j_gene: TRBJ2-7
v_gene: TRBV5-1
CDR3aa: ASSATGGSYEQY

j_gene: TRBJ2-1
v_gene: TRBV19
CDR3aa: ASSMRTVGYEQF